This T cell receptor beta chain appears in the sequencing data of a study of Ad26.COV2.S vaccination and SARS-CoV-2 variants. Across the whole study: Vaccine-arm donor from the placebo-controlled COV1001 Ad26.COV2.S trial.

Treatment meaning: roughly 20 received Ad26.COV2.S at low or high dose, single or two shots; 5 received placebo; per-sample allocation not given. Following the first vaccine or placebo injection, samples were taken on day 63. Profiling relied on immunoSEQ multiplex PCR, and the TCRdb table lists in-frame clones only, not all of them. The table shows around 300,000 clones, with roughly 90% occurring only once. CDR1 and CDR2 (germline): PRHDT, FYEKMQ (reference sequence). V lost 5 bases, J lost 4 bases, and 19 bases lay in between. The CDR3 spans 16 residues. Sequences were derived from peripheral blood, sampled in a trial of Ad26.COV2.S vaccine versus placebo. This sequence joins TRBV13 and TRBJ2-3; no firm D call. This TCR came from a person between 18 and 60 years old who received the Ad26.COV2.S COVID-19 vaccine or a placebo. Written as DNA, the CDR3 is TGTGCCAGCAGCCCGTTTAAAGGGAACCCGGCAGATACGCAGTATTTT. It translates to CASSPFKGNPADTQYF.